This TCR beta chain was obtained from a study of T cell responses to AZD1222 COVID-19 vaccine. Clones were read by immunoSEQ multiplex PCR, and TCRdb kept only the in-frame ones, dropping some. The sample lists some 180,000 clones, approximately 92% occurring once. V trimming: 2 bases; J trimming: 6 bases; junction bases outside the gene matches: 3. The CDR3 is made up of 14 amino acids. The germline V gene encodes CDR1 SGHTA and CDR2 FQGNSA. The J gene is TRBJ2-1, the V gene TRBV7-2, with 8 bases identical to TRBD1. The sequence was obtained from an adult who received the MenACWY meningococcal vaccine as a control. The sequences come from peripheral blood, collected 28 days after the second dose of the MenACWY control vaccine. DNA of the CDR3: TGTGCCAGCAGCTTAACTGGACAGGGCAATGAGCAGTTCTTC. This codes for CASSLTGQGNEQFF. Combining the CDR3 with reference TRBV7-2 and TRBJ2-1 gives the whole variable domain GAGVSQSPSNKVTEKGKDVELRCDPISGHTALYWYRQSLGQGLEFLIYFQGNSAPDKSGLPSDRFSAERTGGSVSTLTIQRTQQEDSAVYLCASSLTGQGNEQFFGPGTRLTVL.